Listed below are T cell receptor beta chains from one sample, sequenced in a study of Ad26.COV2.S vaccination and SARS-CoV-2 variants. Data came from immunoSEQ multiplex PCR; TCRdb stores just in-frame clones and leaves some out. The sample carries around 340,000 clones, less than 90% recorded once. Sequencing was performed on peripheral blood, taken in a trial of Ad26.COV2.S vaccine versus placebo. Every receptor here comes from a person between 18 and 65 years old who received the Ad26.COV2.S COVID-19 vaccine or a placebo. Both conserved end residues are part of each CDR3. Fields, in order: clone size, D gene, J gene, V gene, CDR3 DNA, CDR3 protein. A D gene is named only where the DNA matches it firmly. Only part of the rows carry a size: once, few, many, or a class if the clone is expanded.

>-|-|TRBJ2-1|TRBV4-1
TGCGCCAGCAGCCCCATGGGCCTCGGGGGGCGGTCCTACAATGAGCAGTTCTTC
CASSPMGLGGRSYNEQFF
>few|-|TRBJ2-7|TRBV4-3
TGCGCCAGCAGCCAAGACCACAGGGTAGGCGAGCAGTACTTC
CASSQDHRVGEQYF
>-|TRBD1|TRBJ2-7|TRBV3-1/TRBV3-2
TGTGCCAGCAGCCCGATCCCGACAGGGACCCTCGAGGAGCAGTACTTC
CASSPIPTGTLEEQYF
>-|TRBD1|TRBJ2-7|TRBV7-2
TGTGCCAGCAGCTTAGGCGAGGGGGCAAGCTCCTACGAGCAGTACTTC
CASSLGEGASSYEQYF
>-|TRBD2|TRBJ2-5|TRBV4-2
TGTGCCAGCAGCCAAGGAGGCGGGAGGGCCGAGAAAGAGACCCAGTACTTC
CASSQGGGRAEKETQYF
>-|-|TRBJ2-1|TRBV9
TGTGCCAGCAGCGTAGATTCAGCGGGCTCCCACAATGAGCAGTTCTTC
CASSVDSAGSHNEQFF
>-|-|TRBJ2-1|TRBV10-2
TGCGCCAGCAGTGTGCGTGAGCAGTTCTTC
CASSVREQFF
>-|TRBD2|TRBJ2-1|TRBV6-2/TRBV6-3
TGTGCCAGCAGTGCCCTACCTAGCGGGGGTCCATACAATGAGCAGTTCTTC
CASSALPSGGPYNEQFF
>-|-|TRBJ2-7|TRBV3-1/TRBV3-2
TGTGCCAGCAGCCAGGGGTCCTACGAGCAGTACTTC
CASSQGSYEQYF
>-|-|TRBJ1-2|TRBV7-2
TGTGCCAGCGCGAAGCAGGGAGCTAACTATGGCTACACCTTC
CASAKQGANYGYTF
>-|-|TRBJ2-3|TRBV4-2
TGTGCCAGCAGCCAAGGCGGGATTAACACAGATACGCAGTATTTT
CASSQGGINTDTQYF
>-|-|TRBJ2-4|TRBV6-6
TGTGCCAGCAGTTCCACCGGCCTAGCCAAAAACATTCAGTACTTC
CASSSTGLAKNIQYF
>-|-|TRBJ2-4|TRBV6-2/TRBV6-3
TGTGCCAGCAGCTCACCATGGCCGGTCATTCAGTACTTC
CASSSPWPVIQYF
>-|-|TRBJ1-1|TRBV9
TGTGCCAGCAGCGTAGGAGCCGACAGGAAAGCTTTCTTT
CASSVGADRKAFF
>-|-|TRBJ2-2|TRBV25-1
TGTGCCAGCAGTGCGTTAGGAAACACCGGGGAGCTGTTTTTT
CASSALGNTGELFF
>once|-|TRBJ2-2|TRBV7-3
TGTGCCAGCAGCTTACAAGGGAACACCGGGGAGCTGTTTTTT
CASSLQGNTGELFF
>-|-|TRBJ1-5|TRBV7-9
TGTGCCAGCAGCTTAGGGCAGAGCAATCAGCCCCAGCATTTT
CASSLGQSNQPQHF
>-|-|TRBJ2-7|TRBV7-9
TGTGCCAGCAGCTTAGTGGGACTTAGACAGGGCGAGCAGTACTTC
CASSLVGLRQGEQYF
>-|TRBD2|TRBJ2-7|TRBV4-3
TGCGCCAGCAGCCAGGTTGGGCTAGCGGGAGCCGAGCAGTACTTC
CASSQVGLAGAEQYF
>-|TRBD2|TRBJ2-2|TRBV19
TGTGCCAGTAGTCTGACCGGGACTACCACCGGGGAGCTGTTTTTT
CASSLTGTTTGELFF
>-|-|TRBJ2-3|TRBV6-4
TGTGCCAACCGGGGGAGTAGCGGACTCCTTAGCACAGATACGCAGTATTTT
CANRGSSGLLSTDTQYF
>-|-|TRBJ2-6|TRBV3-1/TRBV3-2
TGTGCCAGCAGCCAAGGGGTGAATAGCGCTGGGGCCAACGTCCTGACTTTC
CASSQGVNSAGANVLTF
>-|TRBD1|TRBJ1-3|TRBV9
TGTGCCAGCAGCGACCCTGACAGGGCCCTCTCTGGAAACACCATATATTTT
CASSDPDRALSGNTIYF
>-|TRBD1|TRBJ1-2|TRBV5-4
TGTGCCAGCAGCGGGACAGTGACCAACTATGGCTACACCTTC
CASSGTVTNYGYTF
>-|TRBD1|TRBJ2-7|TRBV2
TGTGCCAGCAGTTACTGGAGGGGACAGGGTAACCTTGGCTACGAGCAGTACTTC
CASSYWRGQGNLGYEQYF
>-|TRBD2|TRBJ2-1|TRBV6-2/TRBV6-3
TGTGCCAGCAGTTACTCGAGTTGGACTAGCGGGAGTAGGAATGAGCAGTTCTTC
CASSYSSWTSGSRNEQFF
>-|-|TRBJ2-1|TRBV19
TGTGCCAGTAGTAAGATCGAAGCTAGCGCGAATGATTACAATGAGCAGTTCTTC
CASSKIEASANDYNEQFF
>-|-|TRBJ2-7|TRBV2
TGTGCCAGCAGTGATGATATCTTGAGCTACGAGCAGTACTTC
CASSDDILSYEQYF
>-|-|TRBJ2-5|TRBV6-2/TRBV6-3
TGTGCCAGCAGTTACTCGACTGGGGGGACCTCCCAAGAGACCCAGTACTTC
CASSYSTGGTSQETQYF
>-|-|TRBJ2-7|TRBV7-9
TGTGCCAGCAGCTCTACAGGCGACGAGCAGTACTTC
CASSSTGDEQYF
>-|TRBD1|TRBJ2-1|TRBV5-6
TGTGCCAGCAGCTCCGGGACAGGGGGCTACAATGAGCAGTTCTTC
CASSSGTGGYNEQFF
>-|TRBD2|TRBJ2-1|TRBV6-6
TGTGCCAGCAGCTCAAGCGGGAGGGGAAATGAGCAGTTCTTC
CASSSSGRGNEQFF
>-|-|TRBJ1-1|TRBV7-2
TGTGCCAGCAGCGGATGGACGGGGAACACTGAAGCTTTCTTT
CASSGWTGNTEAFF